This TCR beta chain was found in a study of somatic mutations in cytotoxic T cells in rheumatoid arthritis. In the study overall: At nearly 100% purity, some V beta antibody-stained T-cell populations were flow-sorted, and these included V beta1+ cells that were sequenced for TCRB. Overall study findings and caveats: Only rheumatoid arthritis patients, not healthy controls, showed CD8+ clonality increasing with age.

To note about this clone: The antigen remains unidentified.

The germline V gene encodes CDR1 MNHEY and CDR2 SMNVEV (reference sequence). The CDR3 is 14 amino acids. Trimming shortened V by 5 bases and J by 1 base, and 12 bases separated the two germline ends. Sequencing used immunoSEQ multiplex PCR; TCRdb keeps in-frame clones, though not all of them. The table shows 18,000 or so clones, with around 67% occurring only once. The healthy control group was made up of blood donors, who had a median age of around 60 years (range roughly 21-75) and were roughly 60% female. Isolation of CD4+ and CD8+ cells used positive magnetic bead selection, with purity checked by flow cytometry.

The origin of this receptor is a woman in her sixties in good health. The sample was CD8+ T cells sorted from blood. This chain connects TRBV27 to TRBJ2-7, with D perhaps given as TRBD1 or TRBD2 (5 bases each). The CDR3 region is CASSPGPRSYEQYF. In DNA form, the CDR3 reads TGTGCCAGCAGTCCGGGACCGCGATCCTACGAGCAGTACTTC.